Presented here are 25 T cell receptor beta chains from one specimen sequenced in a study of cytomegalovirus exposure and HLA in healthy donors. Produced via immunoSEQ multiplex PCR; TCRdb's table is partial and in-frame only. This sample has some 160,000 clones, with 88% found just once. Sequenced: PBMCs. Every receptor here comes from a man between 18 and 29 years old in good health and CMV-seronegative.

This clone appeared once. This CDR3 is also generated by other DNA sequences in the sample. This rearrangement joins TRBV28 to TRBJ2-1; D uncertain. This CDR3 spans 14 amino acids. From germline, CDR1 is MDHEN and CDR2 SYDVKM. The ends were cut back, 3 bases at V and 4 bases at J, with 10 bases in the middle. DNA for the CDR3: TGTGCCAGCAGTTTCCTAGAATTGTACAATGAGCAGTTCTTC. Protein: CASSFLELYNEQFF.

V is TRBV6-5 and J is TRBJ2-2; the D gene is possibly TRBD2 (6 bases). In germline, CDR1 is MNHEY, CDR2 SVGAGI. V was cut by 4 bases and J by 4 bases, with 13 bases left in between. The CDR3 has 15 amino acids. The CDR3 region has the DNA TGTGCCAGCAGTTCAACAGGAGGGAGCACCGGGGAGCTGTTTTTT. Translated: CASSSTGGSTGELFF.

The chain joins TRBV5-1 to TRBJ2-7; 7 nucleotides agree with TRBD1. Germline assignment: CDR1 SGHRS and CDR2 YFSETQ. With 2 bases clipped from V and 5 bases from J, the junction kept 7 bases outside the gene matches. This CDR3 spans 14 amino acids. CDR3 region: CASSLGQVGDEQYV. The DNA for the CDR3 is TGCGCCAGCAGCTTAGGACAGGTAGGGGACGAGCAGTACGTC.

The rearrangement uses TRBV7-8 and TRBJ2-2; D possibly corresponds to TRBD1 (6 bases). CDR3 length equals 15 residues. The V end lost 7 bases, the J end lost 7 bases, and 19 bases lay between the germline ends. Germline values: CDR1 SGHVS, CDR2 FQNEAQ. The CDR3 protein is CASIGEGHGVGELFF. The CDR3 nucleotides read TGTGCCAGCATTGGTGAGGGACACGGGGTCGGGGAGCTGTTTTTT.

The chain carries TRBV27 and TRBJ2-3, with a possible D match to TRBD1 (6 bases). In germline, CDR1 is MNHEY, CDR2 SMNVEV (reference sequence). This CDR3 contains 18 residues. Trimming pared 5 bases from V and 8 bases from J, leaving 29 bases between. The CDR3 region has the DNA TGTGCCAGCAGTCCCCTCTACTCACAGGGTCCGCTGGGGAGTACGCAGTATTTT. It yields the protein CASSPLYSQGPLGSTQYF.

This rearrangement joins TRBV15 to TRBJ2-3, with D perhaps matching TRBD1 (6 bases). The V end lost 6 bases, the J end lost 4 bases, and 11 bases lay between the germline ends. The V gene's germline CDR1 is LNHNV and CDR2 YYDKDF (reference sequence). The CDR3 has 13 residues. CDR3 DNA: TGTGCCACCAGTGGCAGGGGACCAGATACGCAGTATTTT. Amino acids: CATSGRGPDTQYF.

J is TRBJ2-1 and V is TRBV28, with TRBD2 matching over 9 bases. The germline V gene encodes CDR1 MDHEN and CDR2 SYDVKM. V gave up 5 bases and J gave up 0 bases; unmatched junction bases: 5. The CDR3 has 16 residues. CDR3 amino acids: CASSLYSGSSYNEQFF. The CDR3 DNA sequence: TGTGCCAGCAGTCTGTATAGCGGGAGCTCCTACAATGAGCAGTTCTTC.

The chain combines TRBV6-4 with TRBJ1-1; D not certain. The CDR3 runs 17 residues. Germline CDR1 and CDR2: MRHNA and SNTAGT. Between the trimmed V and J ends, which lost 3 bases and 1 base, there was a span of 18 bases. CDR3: CASSDSRGGGRNTEAFF. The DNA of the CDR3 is TGTGCCAGCAGTGATTCGCGAGGTGGTGGGAGGAACACTGAAGCTTTCTTT.

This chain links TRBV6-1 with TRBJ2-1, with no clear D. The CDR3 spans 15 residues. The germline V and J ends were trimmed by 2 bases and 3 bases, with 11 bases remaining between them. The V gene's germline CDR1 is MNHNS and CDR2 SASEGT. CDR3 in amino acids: CASSETHRDYNEQFF. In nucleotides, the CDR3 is TGTGCCAGCAGTGAAACCCATCGAGACTACAATGAGCAGTTCTTC.

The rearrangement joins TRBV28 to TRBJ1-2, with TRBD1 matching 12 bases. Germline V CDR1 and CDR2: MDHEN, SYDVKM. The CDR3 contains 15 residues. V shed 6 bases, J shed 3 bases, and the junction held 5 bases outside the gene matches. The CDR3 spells CASRRGTGGYYGYTF. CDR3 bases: TGTGCCAGCAGACGCGGGACAGGGGGCTACTATGGCTACACCTTC.

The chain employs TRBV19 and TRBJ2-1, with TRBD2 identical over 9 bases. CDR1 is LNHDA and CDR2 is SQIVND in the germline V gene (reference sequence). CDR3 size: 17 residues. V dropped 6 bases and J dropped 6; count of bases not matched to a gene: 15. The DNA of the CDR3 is TGTGCCAGTAGCATCCTAAGTGGGCTAGCGGGGCTCAATGAGCAGTTCTTC. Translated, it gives CASSILSGLAGLNEQFF.

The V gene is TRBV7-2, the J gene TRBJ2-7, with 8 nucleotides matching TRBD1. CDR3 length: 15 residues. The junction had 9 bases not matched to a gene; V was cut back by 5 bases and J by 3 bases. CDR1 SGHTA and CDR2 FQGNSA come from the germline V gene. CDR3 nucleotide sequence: TGTGCCAGCAGCCCCCGGACAGGGATGTTCTACGAGCAGTACTTC. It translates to CASSPRTGMFYEQYF.

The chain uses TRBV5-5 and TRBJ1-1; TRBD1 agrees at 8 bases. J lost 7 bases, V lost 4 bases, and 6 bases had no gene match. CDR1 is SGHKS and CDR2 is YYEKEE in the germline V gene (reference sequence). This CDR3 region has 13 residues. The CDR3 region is CASSPGQGYEAFF. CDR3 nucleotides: TGTGCCAGCAGCCCAGGACAGGGCTATGAAGCTTTCTTT.

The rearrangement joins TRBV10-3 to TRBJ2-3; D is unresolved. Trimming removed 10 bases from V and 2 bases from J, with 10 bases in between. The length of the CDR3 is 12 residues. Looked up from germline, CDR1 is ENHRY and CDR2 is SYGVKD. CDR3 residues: CATLSYTDTQYF. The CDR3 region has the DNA TGTGCCACACTGAGCTACACAGATACGCAGTATTTT.

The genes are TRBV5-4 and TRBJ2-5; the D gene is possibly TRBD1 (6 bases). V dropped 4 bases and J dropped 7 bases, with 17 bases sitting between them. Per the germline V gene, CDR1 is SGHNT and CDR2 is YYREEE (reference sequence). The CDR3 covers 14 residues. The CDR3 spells CASSLRTEGGTQYF. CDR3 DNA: TGTGCCAGCAGCCTCAGGACGGAAGGGGGGACCCAGTACTTC.

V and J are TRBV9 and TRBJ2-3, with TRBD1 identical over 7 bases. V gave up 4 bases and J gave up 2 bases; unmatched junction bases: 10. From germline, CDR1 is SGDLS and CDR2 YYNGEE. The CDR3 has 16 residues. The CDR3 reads CASSLRQGANTDTQYF. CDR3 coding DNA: TGTGCCAGCAGCTTACGACAGGGAGCGAACACAGATACGCAGTATTTT.

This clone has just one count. The CDR3 DNA reads TGTGCCAGCAGCCAAGAAGACAGGCTCGAGCAGTACGTC. It codes for CASSQEDRLEQYV. This rearrangement joins TRBV6-1 to TRBJ2-7; D perhaps matches TRBD1 (6 bases). Germline loops: CDR1 MNHNS, CDR2 SASEGT. The CDR3 runs to 13 residues. Trimming shortened V by 6 bases and J by 6 bases, and 15 bases separated the two germline ends.

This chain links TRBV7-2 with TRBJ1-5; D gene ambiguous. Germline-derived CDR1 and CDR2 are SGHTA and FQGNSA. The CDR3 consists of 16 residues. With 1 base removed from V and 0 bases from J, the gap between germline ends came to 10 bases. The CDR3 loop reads CASSLVAAYSNQPQHF. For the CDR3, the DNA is TGTGCCAGCAGCTTAGTGGCGGCCTATAGCAATCAGCCCCAGCATTTT.

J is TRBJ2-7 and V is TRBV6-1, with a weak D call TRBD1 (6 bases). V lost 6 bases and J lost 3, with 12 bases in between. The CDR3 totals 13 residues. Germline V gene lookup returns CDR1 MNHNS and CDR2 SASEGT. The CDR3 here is CASSWTDYYEQYF. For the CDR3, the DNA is TGTGCCAGCAGCTGGACAGATTACTACGAGCAGTACTTC.

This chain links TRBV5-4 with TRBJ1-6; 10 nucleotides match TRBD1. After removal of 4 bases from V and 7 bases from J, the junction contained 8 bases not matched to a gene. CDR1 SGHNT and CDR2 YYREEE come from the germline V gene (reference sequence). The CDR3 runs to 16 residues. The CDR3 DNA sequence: TGTGCCAGCAGCCCTGGGGGGACAGGGGTAAATTCACCCCTCCACTTT. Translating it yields CASSPGGTGVNSPLHF.

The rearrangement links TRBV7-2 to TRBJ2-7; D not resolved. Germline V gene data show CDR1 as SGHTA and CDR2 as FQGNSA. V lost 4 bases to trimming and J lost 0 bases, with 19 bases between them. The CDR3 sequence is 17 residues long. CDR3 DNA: TGTGCCAGCAGCTCCCATTCCCCCTCAGGAACCTCCTACGAGCAGTACTTC. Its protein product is CASSSHSPSGTSYEQYF.

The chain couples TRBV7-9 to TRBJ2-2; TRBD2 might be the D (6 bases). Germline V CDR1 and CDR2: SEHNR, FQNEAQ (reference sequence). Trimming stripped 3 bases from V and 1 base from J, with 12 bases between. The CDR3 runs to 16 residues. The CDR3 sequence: CASSLYSGLNTGELFF. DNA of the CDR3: TGTGCCAGCAGCTTGTATTCGGGACTGAACACCGGGGAGCTGTTTTTT.

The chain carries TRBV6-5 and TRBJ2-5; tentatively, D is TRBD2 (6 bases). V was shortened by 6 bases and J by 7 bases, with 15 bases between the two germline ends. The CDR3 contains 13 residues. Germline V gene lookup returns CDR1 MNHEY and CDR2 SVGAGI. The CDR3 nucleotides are TGTGCCAGCAGGGACGGTGGGGGGAGGACCCAGTACTTC. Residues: CASRDGGGRTQYF.

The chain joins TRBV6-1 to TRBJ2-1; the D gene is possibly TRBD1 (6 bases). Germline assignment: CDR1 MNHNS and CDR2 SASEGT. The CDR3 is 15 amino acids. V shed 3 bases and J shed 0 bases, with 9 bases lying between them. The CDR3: CASSDQGSSYNEQFF. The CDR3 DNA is TGTGCCAGCAGTGACCAGGGGAGCTCCTACAATGAGCAGTTCTTC.

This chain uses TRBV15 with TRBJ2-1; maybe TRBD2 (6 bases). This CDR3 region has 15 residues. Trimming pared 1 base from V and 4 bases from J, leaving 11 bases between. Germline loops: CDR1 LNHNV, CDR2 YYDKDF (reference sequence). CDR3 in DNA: TGTGCCACCAGCAGAGTGTCGGGGGAGTACAATGAGCAGTTCTTC. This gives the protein CATSRVSGEYNEQFF.